These 10 T cell receptor beta chains share one sample of origin, sequenced in a study of identical twins. TCRdb recomputed calls from the 5' RACE reads with MiXCR, one row per CDR3 protein. The sample yields just under 650,000 distinct CDR3 sequences, about 7.6% seen once. These records were also assigned to another study, of yellow fever vaccine responses in identical twins.

Sequenced: PBMCs. All receptors derive from a woman in her late teens or twenties in good health.

This clonotype was counted only a few times. The chain joins TRBV6-1 to TRBJ2-1; D possibly corresponds to TRBD1 (5 bases). Germline lookup yields CDR1 MNHNS and CDR2 SASEGT. V was trimmed by 6 bases and J by 3 bases, leaving 18 bases between them. The CDR3 has 16 residues. The CDR3: CASSSQGVAIYNEQFF. The CDR3, as DNA: TGTGCCAGCAGCTCCCAAGGGGTCGCCATCTACAATGAGCAGTTCTTC.

There are a few counts of this clonotype. The chain employs TRBV6-1 and TRBJ1-5, with TRBD1 matching 7 bases. Per the germline V gene, CDR1 is MNHNS and CDR2 is SASEGT. V gave up 7 bases and J gave up 7 bases; unmatched junction bases: 7. The CDR3 length is 13 residues. Here the CDR3 DNA reads TGTGCCAGCAATGGACAGGAGGAACAGCCCCAGCATTTT. This sequence encodes CASNGQEEQPQHF.

This clonotype came up a few times. The chain carries TRBV6-1 and TRBJ1-6; 7 bases fit TRBD1. This CDR3 is 14 amino acids long. Germline V CDR1 and CDR2: MNHNS, SASEGT. V shed 5 bases and J 13 bases; nucleotides not matched to a gene: 11. The CDR3 DNA sequence: TGTGCCAGCAGTACGACAGGGACCTTTCCGCCCCTCCACTTT. Encoded protein: CASSTTGTFPPLHF.

This clonotype was found many times. The J gene is TRBJ1-5, the V gene TRBV12-3 or TRBV12-4, with 7 nucleotides matching TRBD1. The CDR3 extends over 16 amino acids. V dropped 3 bases and J dropped 1; count of bases not matched to a gene: 6. This chain's CDR3 is CASSFEGAKSNQPQHF. The CDR3 region has the DNA TGTGCCAGCAGTTTCGAGGGGGCTAAGAGCAATCAGCCCCAGCATTTT.

There are a few counts of this clonotype. The V gene is TRBV20-1, the J gene TRBJ2-3; D gene unclear. Germline V lookup: CDR1 DFQATT, CDR2 SNEGSKA (reference sequence). The CDR3 extends over 11 amino acids. The CDR3 bases are TGCAGGGCATATTGGGCAGATACGCAGTATTTT. It encodes CRAYWADTQYF.

In its sample, this clonotype was seen a few times. CDR3 region: CASRPGALKDEQFF. In DNA, the CDR3 is TGTGCCAGCAGACCGGGAGCCTTAAAGGATGAGCAGTTCTTC. V gene TRBV5-6 combines with J gene TRBJ2-1; tentatively, D is TRBD2 (6 bases). V was pared by 5 bases and J by 8 bases, with 17 bases between. This CDR3 has 14 amino acids. Germline V lookup: CDR1 SGHDT, CDR2 YYEEEE.

J is TRBJ1-1 and V is TRBV28, with 9 bases that match TRBD1. There are 15 residues in the CDR3. J gave up 4 bases and V 2 bases, and 5 bases lay outside the gene matches. CDR1 is MDHEN and CDR2 is SYDVKM in the germline V gene. The CDR3 loop reads CASSLPGTGFTEAFF. CDR3 nucleotide sequence: TGTGCCAGCAGTTTACCCGGGACAGGGTTCACTGAAGCTTTCTTT.

This sequence joins TRBV9 and TRBJ2-3; 10 nucleotides line up with TRBD2. The V and J ends lost 3 bases and 7 bases, in that order; junction bases with no gene match: 32. This CDR3 has 23 amino acids. Germline V gives CDR1 SGDLS, CDR2 YYNGEE. CDR3 in DNA: TGTGCCAGCAGCGACCCCCCCGTGGCAGCGGGAGGGCCTATCGTTCTCACCGATTATACGCAGTATTTT. Translating it yields CASSDPPVAAGGPIVLTDYTQYF.

This clonotype was observed a handful of times. CDR3 sequence: CSAQAGPNNEQFF. Written as DNA, the CDR3 is TGCAGCGCCCAGGCCGGTCCCAACAATGAGCAGTTCTTC. The V and J genes are TRBV29-1 and TRBJ2-1, with D hard to call. CDR1 and CDR2 from the germline V gene are SQVTM and ANQGSEA. This CDR3 has 13 amino acids. Deletions cut 7 bases from V and 5 bases from J, with 15 bases between.

This clonotype was found a few times. This chain uses TRBV4-1 with TRBJ2-7, with 8 bases lining up with TRBD1. The ends lost 1 base at V and 2 bases at J; junction bases unmatched: 4. CDR3 size: 15 residues. Germline V gene data show CDR1 as MGHRA and CDR2 as YSYEKL. The CDR3 spells CASSQAGTGAYEQYF. The CDR3 DNA follows: TGCGCCAGCAGCCAAGCCGGGACAGGAGCCTACGAGCAGTACTTC.